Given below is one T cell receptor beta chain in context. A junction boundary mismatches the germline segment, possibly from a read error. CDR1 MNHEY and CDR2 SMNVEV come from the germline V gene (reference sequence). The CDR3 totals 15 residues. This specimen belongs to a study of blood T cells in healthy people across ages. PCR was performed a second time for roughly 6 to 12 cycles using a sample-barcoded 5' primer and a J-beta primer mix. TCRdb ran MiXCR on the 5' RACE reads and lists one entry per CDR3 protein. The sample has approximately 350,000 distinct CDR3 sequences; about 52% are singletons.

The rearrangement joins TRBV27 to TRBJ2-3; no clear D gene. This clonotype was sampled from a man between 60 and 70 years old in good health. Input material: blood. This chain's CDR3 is CASSLNGLSTDAQYF. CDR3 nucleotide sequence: TGTGCCAGCAGTTTAAACGGGTTAAGCACAGATGCGCAGTATTTT.